The entry below gives a single T cell receptor beta chain sequence along with its context. This CDR3 is built from 11 residues. The V end lost 5 bases, the J end lost 11 bases, and 10 bases lay between the germline ends. The germline gives CDR1 SEHNR, CDR2 FQNEAQ (reference sequence). Splitting of each subset's genomic DNA was done evenly across several immunoSEQ plates. Authors' methods: ImmunoSEQ junction-only sequences lacked quality scores, so their filtering differed. Method: immunoSEQ multiplex PCR; TCRdb's copy keeps in-frame clones and lacks some. That table supplies the V and J calls and clone size; D and trimming were determined from the DNA. There are about 2 million clones in the sample; approximately 95% occur only once, and more than 0.9% lies in the top ten. In the naive CD8 group, cells lacked CD45RO and were positively selected for CCR7, so terminally differentiated effector memory CD45RA+ cells were left out. Healthy HIV-negative adults with no recent acute infections or vaccinations were recruited as donors.

This sample stems from a study of shared clonotypes between healthy human individuals. The sequence was obtained from a man aged 18 to 30 in good health. The chain couples TRBV7-9 to TRBJ2-1; D ambiguous. What was sequenced was naive CD8+ T cells sorted from blood. CDR3 amino acids: CASSLQPKQFF. The DNA of the CDR3 is TGTGCCAGCAGCCTACAGCCGAAGCAGTTCTTC.